This passage covers 19 T cell receptor beta chains from one sample sequenced in a study of T cells in tumors after PD-1 blockade. Sequencing used immunoSEQ multiplex PCR; TCRdb keeps in-frame clones, though not all of them. The repertoire holds nearly 25,000 clones, with roughly four fifths as singletons. The sequencing used PBMCs, collected after anti-PD-1 treatment. These receptors came from a human donor with basal cell carcinoma.

This chain connects TRBV5-1 to TRBJ2-3; D remains ambiguous. Germline CDR1 SGHRS, CDR2 YFSETQ. Trimming took off 0 bases at V and 0 bases at J, with 11 bases between the two ends. The CDR3 totals 16 residues. CDR3 DNA: TGCGCCAGCAGCTTGGCCGTCTTCACCAGCACAGATACGCAGTATTTT. Amino acids: CASSLAVFTSTDTQYF.

The chain carries TRBV6-5 and TRBJ2-5; D is possibly TRBD1 (6 bases). This CDR3 is built from 14 residues. Trimming removed 10 bases at V and 0 bases at J, with 15 bases between. CDR1 MNHEY and CDR2 SVGAGI come from the germline V gene. CDR3 in amino acids: CATSPRGYQETQYF. In DNA, the CDR3 is TGTGCCACTTCCCCTAGGGGGTACCAAGAGACCCAGTACTTC.

The chain links TRBV6-1 to TRBJ1-5; D ambiguous. The CDR3 totals 12 residues. Germline lookup yields CDR1 MNHNS and CDR2 SASEGT. Trimming removed 1 base from V and 5 bases from J, with 3 bases in between. In DNA, the CDR3 is TGTGCCAGCAGTGAAGGGGATCAGCCCCAGCATTTT. Protein sequence: CASSEGDQPQHF.

This clone appeared a few times. The CDR3 DNA reads TGCGCCAGCAGTGAGTCCAGGGACCCAGGTCACTATGGCTACACCTTC. Residues: CASSESRDPGHYGYTF. The V gene is TRBV10-1, the J gene TRBJ1-2; D is possibly TRBD1 (5 bases). The CDR3 has 16 residues. Trimming took 0 bases from V and 3 from J, leaving 14 bases between them. Germline V gene sequence: CDR1 WNHNN, CDR2 SYGVQD (reference sequence).

This chain connects TRBV3-1 (or the pseudogene TRBV3-2) to TRBJ2-7; D may be TRBD2 (5 bases). V lost 4 bases to trimming and J lost 0 bases, with 13 bases between them. Germline V gene data show CDR1 as LGHDT and CDR2 as YNNKEL (reference sequence). CDR3 length equals 15 residues. The CDR3 protein is CASSRGSGSSYEQYF. The CDR3 region has the DNA TGTGCCAGCAGCCGTGGGAGCGGAAGCTCCTACGAGCAGTACTTC.

The rearrangement links TRBV7-9 to TRBJ2-2; no firm D call. This CDR3 has 14 residues. The germline CDR1 and CDR2 sequences are SEHNR and FQNEAQ (reference sequence). The V end lost 1 base, the J end lost 4 bases, and 7 bases lay between the germline ends. The chain's CDR3 is CASSLGRITGELFF. CDR3 bases: TGTGCCAGCAGCTTAGGACGGATCACCGGGGAGCTGTTTTTT.

V is TRBV10-3 and J is TRBJ1-1, with D perhaps TRBD1 (6 bases). This CDR3 comprises 14 residues. Germline-derived CDR1 and CDR2 are ENHRY and SYGVKD. Trimming stripped 8 bases from V and 0 bases from J, with 13 bases between. Here the CDR3 DNA reads TGTGCCATCTCCCTTCAGGGGTTGAACACTGAAGCTTTCTTT. This translates into CAISLQGLNTEAFF.

This sequence joins TRBV7-8 and TRBJ2-3, with D perhaps given as TRBD1 or TRBD2 (5 bases each). This CDR3 has 14 residues. V was pared by 6 bases and J by 6 bases, with 16 bases between. The germline gives CDR1 SGHVS, CDR2 FQNEAQ. CDR3 in DNA: TGTGCCAGCAGGAAAGAGGGGTGGAGGGATACGCAGTATTTT. Its translation: CASRKEGWRDTQYF.

The chain couples TRBV12-3 or TRBV12-4 to TRBJ2-5, with 8 bases identical to TRBD2. Trimming cost V 6 bases and J 12 bases; bases outside gene matches: 9. The CDR3 consists of 12 residues. The CDR3 protein is CASRRTSHQKYF. The CDR3 DNA reads as TGTGCCAGCAGGAGGACTAGCCATCAGAAGTACTTC.

This clone was detected only once. The chain has TRBV29-1 and TRBJ1-5; tentative D call: TRBD1 (6 bases). The CDR3 runs to 13 residues. Trimming removed 7 bases from V and 2 bases from J, with 12 bases in between. CDR1 SQVTM and CDR2 ANQGSEA come from the germline V gene. As DNA, the CDR3 is TGCAGCGCATCGTCAGGGGGCAATCAGCCCCAGCATTTT. Protein product: CSASSGGNQPQHF.

The rearrangement joins TRBV27 to TRBJ1-1; TRBD1 is a possible D gene (6 bases). Trimming pared 5 bases from V and 1 base from J, leaving 14 bases between. The germline gives CDR1 MNHEY, CDR2 SMNVEV (reference sequence). The CDR3 loop spans 15 amino acids. For the CDR3, the DNA is TGTGCCAGCAGTCCGTGGGGGACATCGAACACTGAAGCTTTCTTT. Its translation: CASSPWGTSNTEAFF.

The table lists this clone with a count of one. This chain links TRBV5-4 with TRBJ1-6, with D hard to call. CDR1 and CDR2 (germline): SGHNT, YYREEE (reference sequence). The CDR3 spans 16 residues. Trimming shortened V by 0 bases and J by 6 bases, and 13 bases separated the two germline ends. CDR3 DNA: TGTGCCAGCAGCTTGGAGATGGAGAATCCTAATTCACCCCTCCACTTT. It is translated as CASSLEMENPNSPLHF.

J is TRBJ1-2 and V is TRBV6-5; D might be TRBD1 (5 bases). Trimming stripped 5 bases from V and 2 bases from J, with 9 bases between. The CDR3 sequence is 13 residues long. Looked up from germline, CDR1 is MNHEY and CDR2 is SVGAGI. The CDR3: CASSPQGNYGYTF. The CDR3 bases are TGTGCCAGCAGTCCCCAGGGAAACTATGGCTACACCTTC.

This clone was counted between two and nine times. The chain combines TRBV25-1 with TRBJ2-5; 7 nucleotides match TRBD1. Germline loops: CDR1 MGHDK, CDR2 SYGVNS. J was trimmed by 3 bases and V by 1 base; bases with no gene match: 14. The CDR3 is made up of 18 amino acids. The CDR3 coding sequence is TGTGCCAGCAGTGAATCGGGGCAGGGGGACCGGCCTAAAGAGACCCAGTACTTC. Translation: CASSESGQGDRPKETQYF.

The rearrangement uses TRBV12-3 or TRBV12-4 and TRBJ2-7; 8 bases match TRBD2. V dropped 5 bases and J dropped 2; count of bases not matched to a gene: 2. The CDR3 has 13 residues. The CDR3 loop is CASSSSGAYEQYF. Here the CDR3 DNA reads TGTGCCAGCAGTAGTAGCGGGGCCTACGAGCAGTACTTC.

J is TRBJ1-6 and V is TRBV6-1, with D possibly matching TRBD1 (5 bases). V was shortened by 0 bases and J by 5 bases, with 8 bases between the two germline ends. The V gene's germline CDR1 is MNHNS and CDR2 SASEGT. This CDR3 region has 15 residues. The CDR3 protein is CASSEARQNNSPLHF. DNA of the CDR3: TGTGCCAGCAGTGAAGCGAGACAGAATAATTCACCCCTCCACTTT.

The CDR3 is CASSLFGTGSYSGNTIYF. In DNA, the CDR3 is TGTGCCAGCAGCTTGTTCGGGACAGGGTCTTACTCTGGAAACACCATATATTTT. The chain combines TRBV5-4 with TRBJ1-3, with TRBD1 identical over 9 bases. Germline CDR1 and CDR2: SGHNT and YYREEE (reference sequence). The junction had 8 bases not matched to a gene; V was cut back by 1 base and J by 0 bases. This CDR3 contains 18 residues.

This chain uses TRBV14 with TRBJ1-2; the D gene is possibly TRBD1 (5 bases). Trimming pared 3 bases from V and 6 bases from J, leaving 11 bases between. This CDR3 is 13 amino acids long. The germline gives CDR1 SGHDN, CDR2 FVKESK. In DNA form, the CDR3 reads TGTGCCAGCAGCCAGCGGGGGGGAGATGGCTACACCTTC. Its protein is CASSQRGGDGYTF.

CDR3 sequence: CASSYQTGVGETQYF. The CDR3 region has the DNA TGTGCCAGCAGCTATCAAACAGGGGTGGGTGAGACCCAGTACTTC. The V gene is TRBV7-2, the J gene TRBJ2-5; TRBD1 matches 7 bases. Germline V CDR1 and CDR2: SGHTA, FQGNSA. V lost 4 bases and J lost 5; bases outside the gene matches: 10. The CDR3 sequence is 15 residues long.